The rows below give T cell receptor beta chains drawn from one sample of a study of cytomegalovirus exposure and HLA in healthy donors. Data came from immunoSEQ multiplex PCR; TCRdb stores just in-frame clones and leaves some out. The table has fewer than 200,000 clones, more than 65% seen once. Material: PBMCs. All receptors come from a man between 40 and 49 years old in good health and CMV-seropositive. The CDR3 runs from the conserved cysteine through the conserved F or W. The D gene is left open where the match is weak. Rows may omit the clone size; those that give it use once, few, many or a size class.

cdr3_aa cdr3_nt v_call clone_size d_call j_call
CASSQETGTDGVAQYF TGCGCCAGCAGCCAAGAGACCGGGACAGATGGCGTGGCCCAGTACTTC TRBV4-1 . TRBD1 TRBJ2-5
CASGDRGFNTEAFF TGTGCCAGCGGCGACAGGGGGTTTAACACTGAAGCTTTCTTT TRBV6-1 . TRBD1 TRBJ1-1
CASSIMAGPQPQHF TGTGCCAGTAGTATCATGGCAGGGCCTCAGCCCCAGCATTTT TRBV19 . . TRBJ1-5
CASSGTGGSTDTQYF TGCGCCAGCAGCGGGACGGGGGGGAGCACAGATACGCAGTATTTT TRBV5-1 . TRBD2 TRBJ2-3
CASSYGSGGLGETQYF TGTGCCAGCAGTTACGGGTCAGGGGGCTTGGGGGAGACCCAATACTTC TRBV6-5 . TRBD1 TRBJ2-5
CASTDRASYNEQFF TGTGCCAGCACGGACAGGGCCTCCTACAATGAGCAGTTCTTC TRBV2 . TRBD1 TRBJ2-1
CASSEKRQGAKPQHF TGTGCCAGCAGTGAAAAGCGGCAGGGGGCCAAGCCCCAGCATTTT TRBV2 . TRBD1 TRBJ1-5
CASSFRQGRTGELFF TGTGCCAGCAGTTTCAGACAGGGAAGGACCGGGGAGCTGTTTTTT TRBV28 once TRBD1 TRBJ2-2
CSAQINTSEQYF TGCAGCGCTCAAATAAACACCTCCGAGCAGTACTTC TRBV29-1 . . TRBJ2-7
CASSTTSGSWLTDTQYF TGTGCCAGCAGCACGACTAGCGGGAGTTGGTTAACAGATACGCAGTATTTT TRBV9 . TRBD2 TRBJ2-3
CASSQGSTSLHEQYF TGTGCCAGCAGTCAGGGATCTACATCTCTCCACGAGCAGTACTTC TRBV2 once . TRBJ2-7
CASSSSGAYNEQFF TGCGCCAGCAGCTCTAGCGGAGCCTACAATGAGCAGTTCTTC TRBV5-1 once TRBD2 TRBJ2-1
CASSNPSPTQYF TGTGCCAGCAGTAACCCTAGTCCTACGCAGTATTTT TRBV6-1 once . TRBJ2-3
CASSQPGQGARANEKLFF TGTGCCAGCAGCCAACCGGGACAGGGGGCGAGGGCTAATGAAAAACTGTTTTTT TRBV7-6 . TRBD1 TRBJ1-4
CASSFSQGNTEPFF TGTGCCAGCAGCTTCTCTCAGGGGAACACTGAACCTTTCTTT TRBV7-9 . . TRBJ1-1
CSVTSSYNEQFF TGCAGCGTAACCAGCTCCTACAATGAGCAGTTCTTC TRBV29-1 . . TRBJ2-1
CASSSTLTGNTEAFF TGTGCCAGCAGCTCTACCCTAACAGGGAACACTGAAGCTTTCTTT TRBV5-4 . . TRBJ1-1
CASSSLAERYEQYF TGTGCCAGCAGTTCACTAGCGGAGCGCTACGAGCAGTACTTC TRBV6-1 . TRBD2 TRBJ2-7
CAISEFRDSQFETQYF TGTGCCATCAGTGAGTTTCGGGACAGCCAATTCGAGACCCAGTACTTC TRBV10-3 . TRBD1 TRBJ2-5
CASSQDISRSQETQYF TGCGCCAGCAGCCAAGATATCTCCCGCAGTCAAGAGACCCAGTACTTC TRBV4-1 once . TRBJ2-5
CASRDRGNQPQHF TGTGCCAGCAGAGACAGGGGAAATCAGCCCCAGCATTTT TRBV28 . TRBD1 TRBJ1-5
CASSLTGGPNQPQHF TGTGCCAGCAGCCTGACAGGGGGCCCCAATCAGCCCCAGCATTTT TRBV5-6 . TRBD1 TRBJ1-5
CASSSSVGTQYF TGTGCCAGCAGCTCCAGCGTTGGGACCCAGTACTTC TRBV5-5 . . TRBJ2-5
CVRSDRGHGYGYTF TGTGTCAGAAGCGACAGGGGGCACGGCTATGGCTACACCTTC TRBV7-5 . . TRBJ1-2
CASSAVGRDYGYTF TGTGCCAGCAGCGCCGTGGGCAGGGACTATGGCTACACCTTC TRBV9 . . TRBJ1-2
CASSPLGGTGDEKLFF TGCGCCAGCAGCCCCCTAGGGGGGACAGGGGATGAAAAACTGTTTTTT TRBV5-1 . TRBD1 TRBJ1-4
CASSIGGFNYGYTF TGTGCCAGTAGTATCGGAGGGTTCAACTATGGCTACACCTTC TRBV19 . . TRBJ1-2
CASSRLAGGPGETQYF TGTGCCAGCTCAAGACTAGCGGGGGGGCCCGGGGAGACCCAGTACTTC TRBV5-4 . TRBD2 TRBJ2-5
CASSEGPTGGLHF TGTGCCAGCAGTGAAGGCCCGACAGGGGGGTTGCATTTT TRBV6-4 . TRBD1 TRBJ1-5
CASSLDRRNEKLFF TGTGCCAGCAGCTTGGACAGAAGAAATGAAAAACTGTTTTTT TRBV5-6 . . TRBJ1-4
CASSWDSPGDEQFF TGTGCCAGCAGCTGGGACTCTCCGGGGGATGAGCAGTTCTTC TRBV5-6 . . TRBJ2-1
CASKDWRRNQPQHF TGTGCCAGTAAGGACTGGCGGCGCAATCAGCCCCAGCATTTT TRBV2 . . TRBJ1-5
CASFPGTSGRWGDF TGTGCCAGCTTCCCCGGGACTAGCGGGAGATGGGGGGATTTT TRBV28 few TRBD2 TRBJ2-3
CASSQDMQAGNNEQFF TGTGCCAGCAGCCAAGATATGCAAGCGGGAAACAATGAGCAGTTCTTC TRBV4-2 . TRBD2 TRBJ2-1
CASSEISRLSGNTIYF TGTGCCAGCAGTGAAATATCTCGTCTCTCTGGAAACACCATATATTTT TRBV6-1 . . TRBJ1-3
CATSREVGATCLAFF TGTGCCACCAGCAGAGAGGTGGGGGCCACCTGCCTAGCTTTCTTT TRBV15 . . TRBJ1-1
CASSPQYMTATGANVLTF TGTGCCAGCAGCCCACAATATATGACAGCCACTGGGGCCAACGTCCTGACTTTC TRBV5-5 once . TRBJ2-6
CASRISSGNTIYF TGTGCCAGCAGGATCAGTTCGGGAAACACCATATATTTT TRBV5-5 . . TRBJ1-3
CASETDSIQPQHF TGCGCCAGCGAGACAGACTCCATTCAGCCCCAGCATTTT TRBV23-1 . . TRBJ1-5
CSGRTGVEEKLFF TGCAGCGGGAGGACAGGGGTGGAAGAAAAACTGTTTTTT TRBV29-1 . TRBD1 TRBJ1-4
CASSEAGGSYGYTF TGTGCCAGCAGTGAAGCTGGGGGGAGCTATGGCTACACCTTC TRBV6-1 . . TRBJ1-2
CASSILGSTGSNYGYTF TGTGCCAGTAGTATACTAGGCTCGACAGGTTCTAACTATGGCTACACCTTC TRBV19 . . TRBJ1-2
CASSLVAGGTDTQYF TGTGCCAGCAGCTTGGTGGCGGGGGGCACAGATACGCAGTATTTT TRBV5-4 . TRBD2 TRBJ2-3
CASSWTGETQYF TGCGCCAGCAGCTGGACAGGGGAGACCCAGTACTTC TRBV5-1 few TRBD1 TRBJ2-5
CASSLVTGRALYNEQFF TGTGCCAGCAGCTTAGTTACCGGGAGGGCCCTCTACAATGAGCAGTTCTTC TRBV7-8 . TRBD2 TRBJ2-1
CASTATSTDTQYF TGTGCCAGCACCGCCACATCCACAGATACGCAGTATTTT TRBV6-1 . . TRBJ2-3
CASVPRDQPQHF TGTGCCAGTGTGCCCCGCGATCAGCCCCAGCATTTT TRBV19 . . TRBJ1-5
CASGPHRVYEQYF TGTGCCAGCGGTCCGCACAGGGTTTACGAGCAGTACTTC TRBV7-9 . . TRBJ2-7
CASSSPAVETQYF TGTGCCAGCAGTTCACCCGCGGTGGAGACCCAGTACTTC TRBV6-1 . . TRBJ2-5